The 30 T cell receptor beta chains listed next were all sequenced from one sample in a study of beta chain features in type 1 diabetes. The entirety of the isolated RNA underwent reverse transcription, so expressed TCRB transcripts were sequenced. Generated by immunoSEQ multiplex PCR, the TCRdb table keeps only in-frame clones and is missing some. Of some 240,000 clones in the sample, approximately 11% were seen once. What was sequenced was central memory CD4+ T cells from blood. The receptor source for this set is a young man in good health.

This clone was counted only a few times. CDR3 coding DNA: TGTGCCAGCAGTACAGGGGATCAGCCCCAGCATTTT. Its protein is CASSTGDQPQHF. The chain couples TRBV6-5 to TRBJ1-5; 7 bases fit TRBD1. Trimming removed 5 bases from V and 5 bases from J; junction bases left unmatched: 0. The CDR3 extends over 12 amino acids. Germline V gene sequence: CDR1 MNHEY, CDR2 SVGAGI.

This chain links TRBV2 with TRBJ1-4; D gene ambiguous. CDR1 and CDR2 (germline): SNHLY, FYNNEI. Trimming left V 6 bases short and J 6 bases short, with 11 bases between. The CDR3 consists of 13 residues. CDR3 nucleotide sequence: TGTGCCAGCAGGTGGCGGATGGATGAAAAACTGTTTTTT. Its protein product is CASRWRMDEKLFF.

In this sample, this clone turned up a few times. This chain connects TRBV5-4 to TRBJ2-3, with TRBD1 matching 9 bases. V shed 4 bases, J shed 0 bases, and the junction held 3 bases outside the gene matches. Germline V gene data show CDR1 as SGHNT and CDR2 as YYREEE (reference sequence). The CDR3 consists of 15 residues. Written as DNA, the CDR3 is TGTGCCAGCAGCCCCGGGACAGGGAGCACAGATACGCAGTATTTT. Amino acids: CASSPGTGSTDTQYF. Based on the CDR3 plus reference TRBV5-4 and TRBJ2-3, the full variable domain is ETGVTQSPTHLIKTRGQQVTLRCSSQSGHNTVSWYQQALGQGPQFIFQYYREEENGRGNFPPRFSGLQFPNYSSELNVNALELDDSALYLCASSPGTGSTDTQYFGPGTRLTVL.

This clone turned up a few times. This chain connects TRBV7-2 to TRBJ2-1; a possible D gene is TRBD2 (5 bases). V was trimmed by 5 bases and J by 6 bases, leaving 8 bases between them. In germline, CDR1 is SGHTA, CDR2 FQGNSA. CDR3 length: 12 residues. The CDR3 coding sequence is TGTGCCAGCAGCGGACTGAGCAATGAGCAGTTCTTC. Protein sequence: CASSGLSNEQFF.

The chain joins TRBV5-1 to TRBJ1-1, with 10 bases identical to TRBD1. The CDR3 is made up of 14 amino acids. Germline V CDR1 and CDR2: SGHRS, YFSETQ. Trimming took 4 bases from V and 4 from J; bases not matched to a gene: 4. The CDR3 sequence: CASSRGQGSTEAFF. CDR3 sequence (DNA): TGCGCCAGCAGCAGGGGACAGGGGAGCACTGAAGCTTTCTTT.

This clone occurred many times. The V call is TRBV4-3, the J call TRBJ2-3, with D perhaps TRBD2 (5 bases). With 0 bases removed from V and 6 bases from J, the gap between germline ends came to 7 bases. The CDR3 covers 13 residues. Looked up from germline, CDR1 is LGHNA and CDR2 is YSLEER. In nucleotides, the CDR3 is TGCGCCAGCAGCCAAGATCGGAGGGATACGCAGTATTTT. Protein product: CASSQDRRDTQYF.

The chain combines TRBV14 with TRBJ2-3; D unclear. Trimming shortened V by 0 bases and J by 4 bases, and 5 bases separated the two germline ends. Germline V gene lookup returns CDR1 SGHDN and CDR2 FVKESK. The CDR3 length is 13 residues. CDR3 in amino acids: CASSQDLADTQYF. The CDR3 nucleotides are TGTGCCAGCAGCCAAGACCTTGCAGATACGCAGTATTTT. The full variable domain, completed using reference TRBV14 and TRBJ2-3, is EAGVTQFPSHSVIEKGQTVTLRCDPISGHDNLYWYRRVMGKEIKFLLHFVKESKQDESGMPNNRFLAERTGGTYSTLKVQPAELEDSGVYFCASSQDLADTQYFGPGTRLTVL.

In this sample, this clone turned up many times. The chain employs TRBV7-9 and TRBJ2-7; D not certain. V shed 5 bases and J shed 4 bases, with 12 bases lying between them. The CDR3 is 13 residues long. CDR1 and CDR2 from the germline V gene are SEHNR and FQNEAQ (reference sequence). The CDR3 here is CASSPTNLYEQYF. The CDR3 DNA sequence: TGTGCCAGCAGCCCGACGAACCTATACGAGCAGTACTTC.

The chain is built from TRBV30 and TRBJ2-7, with no clear D. The CDR3 length is 12 residues. The germline gives CDR1 GTSNPN, CDR2 SVGIG (reference sequence). The ends were cut back, 0 bases at V and 6 bases at J, with 9 bases in the middle. CDR3 sequence (DNA): TGTGCCTGGAGTGTCTTTGTTACCGAGCAGTACTTC. Translating it yields CAWSVFVTEQYF.

The sample holds a few counts of this clone. This sequence joins TRBV28 and TRBJ2-4; 8 nucleotides match TRBD1. Germline CDR1 reads MDHEN; CDR2 reads SYDVKM. V lost 3 bases and J lost 3; bases outside the gene matches: 7. The CDR3 covers 16 residues. CDR3 DNA sequence: TGTGCCAGCAGTTTGCCTGGACAGGGCCTCAAAAACATTCAGTACTTC. It codes for CASSLPGQGLKNIQYF.

This clone was picked up a small number of times. V gene TRBV9 combines with J gene TRBJ2-1; 10 nucleotides match TRBD2. The germline CDR1 and CDR2 sequences are SGDLS and YYNGEE. The CDR3 spans 15 residues. V dropped 4 bases and J dropped 5; count of bases not matched to a gene: 6. In nucleotides, the CDR3 is TGTGCCAGCAGCTCTGTAGCGGGAGGCAACAATGAGCAGTTCTTC. Translating it yields CASSSVAGGNNEQFF.

This clone has a count of ten or more. This chain joins TRBV29-1 and TRBJ1-4; D may be TRBD1 (5 bases). The V gene lost 4 bases and the J gene lost 4 bases, with 10 bases spanning the gap. This CDR3 contains 13 residues. CDR1 is SQVTM, CDR2 ANQGSEA, per germline. CDR3 amino acids: CSVAGVLNEKLFF. In DNA form, the CDR3 reads TGCAGCGTTGCGGGGGTCCTTAATGAAAAACTGTTTTTT. Variable domain in full (rest from reference TRBV29-1 and TRBJ1-4): SAVISQKPSRDICQRGTSLTIQCQVDSQVTMMFWYRQQPGQSLTLIATANQGSEATYESGFVIDKFPISRPNLTFSTLTVSNMSPEDSSIYLCSVAGVLNEKLFFGSGTQLSVL.

This clone has a handful of counts. The chain has TRBV4-3 and TRBJ2-7; 14 bases map to TRBD2. Per the germline V gene, CDR1 is LGHNA and CDR2 is YSLEER. J lost 4 bases, V lost 3 bases, and 14 bases had no gene match. This CDR3 comprises 19 residues. In DNA form, the CDR3 reads TGCGCCAGCAGCCATACCGGGACTAGCGGGAGTGGAAGTCGGTACGAGCAGTACTTC. Its protein is CASSHTGTSGSGSRYEQYF.

The rearrangement joins TRBV5-1 to TRBJ1-1; 10 positions agree with TRBD1. The CDR3 sequence is 14 residues long. The germline V gene has CDR1 SGHRS and CDR2 YFSETQ. Trimming removed 4 bases from V and 2 bases from J; junction bases left unmatched: 2. CDR3 DNA sequence: TGCGCCAGCAGCCGGGACAGGGGAAACACTGAAGCTTTCTTT. As protein: CASSRDRGNTEAFF.

The V call is TRBV6-5, the J call TRBJ1-5; D possibly corresponds to TRBD1 (6 bases). Trimming took off 5 bases at V and 5 bases at J, with 16 bases between the two ends. The CDR3 consists of 15 residues. In germline, CDR1 is MNHEY, CDR2 SVGAGI. The DNA for the CDR3 is TGTGCCAGCAGTACCACAGGGAAGCGGGATCAGCCCCAGCATTTT. Protein sequence: CASSTTGKRDQPQHF.

This clone has a count of ten or more. This chain uses TRBV28 with TRBJ2-1; TRBD2 matches 7 bases. V lost 4 bases and J lost 3; bases outside the gene matches: 6. CDR3 length: 15 amino acids. Per germline, CDR1 MDHEN and CDR2 SYDVKM. DNA for the CDR3: TGTGCCAGCAGTTGGAGCGGGGCCCACTACAATGAGCAGTTCTTC. This sequence encodes CASSWSGAHYNEQFF.

The chain recombines TRBV29-1 with TRBJ1-2; no definite D call. The CDR3 is made up of 12 amino acids. Germline V gene data show CDR1 as SQVTM and CDR2 as ANQGSEA. Trimming left V 3 bases short and J 0 bases short, with 5 bases between. CDR3 residues: CSVDRTNYGYTF. CDR3 nucleotides: TGCAGCGTTGACAGGACTAACTATGGCTACACCTTC. The full variable domain, in which reference TRBV29-1 and TRBJ1-2 provide the parts outside the CDR3, is SAVISQKPSRDICQRGTSLTIQCQVDSQVTMMFWYRQQPGQSLTLIATANQGSEATYESGFVIDKFPISRPNLTFSTLTVSNMSPEDSSIYLCSVDRTNYGYTFGSGTRLTVV.

Ten or more counts support this clone. The chain uses TRBV6-6 and TRBJ2-7; possibly TRBD2 for D (5 bases). Per the germline V gene, CDR1 is MNHNY and CDR2 is SVGAGI (reference sequence). V was trimmed by 4 bases and J by 6 bases, leaving 13 bases between them. The CDR3 is made up of 13 amino acids. The CDR3 bases are TGTGCCAGCAGTTTAGCCGGGAAGGGCGAGCAGTACTTC. It is translated as CASSLAGKGEQYF.

This clone has just a few counts. V usage is TRBV5-6 and J usage is TRBJ2-5, with D perhaps matching TRBD1 or TRBD2 (5 bases each). This CDR3 spans 14 amino acids. CDR1 and CDR2 from the germline V gene are SGHDT and YYEEEE. Between the trimmed V and J ends, which lost 2 bases and 5 bases, there was a span of 13 bases. The CDR3 loop is CASSFRAGTETQYF. CDR3 bases: TGTGCCAGCAGCTTTAGAGCAGGGACGGAGACCCAGTACTTC.

The CDR3 bases are TGTGCCAGCAGCGTAGGCGGAGGGCCGGGAGAGACCCAGTACTTC. It translates to CASSVGGGPGETQYF. The chain has TRBV9 and TRBJ2-5, with a tentative D call TRBD2 (6 bases). Germline V CDR1 and CDR2: SGDLS, YYNGEE. This CDR3 is built from 15 residues. Trimming took off 0 bases at V and 4 bases at J, with 13 bases between the two ends.

This rearrangement joins TRBV7-2 to TRBJ2-7; tentatively, D is TRBD1 or TRBD2 (5 bases each). Germline lookup yields CDR1 SGHTA and CDR2 FQGNSA. This CDR3 region has 13 residues. Trimming took off 5 bases at V and 3 bases at J, with 11 bases between the two ends. In DNA form, the CDR3 reads TGTGCCAGCAGCATCCGGGGCGACTACGAGCAGTACTTC. Its translation: CASSIRGDYEQYF.

The rearrangement links TRBV15 to TRBJ2-2; the D is unclear. V lost 0 bases to trimming and J lost 8 bases, with 10 bases between them. The germline V gene has CDR1 LNHNV and CDR2 YYDKDF (reference sequence). The CDR3 contains 14 residues. The CDR3 region has the DNA TGTGCCACCAGCAGAGATCGGGCCAAGGGGGAGCTGTTTTTT. It translates to CATSRDRAKGELFF.

V and J are TRBV6-1 and TRBJ1-1; D may be TRBD1 (6 bases). The ends were cut back, 4 bases at V and 4 bases at J, with 10 bases in the middle. The CDR3 extends over 13 amino acids. Germline CDR1 and CDR2: MNHNS and SASEGT. This CDR3 reads CASSVQGGTEAFF. The CDR3 region has the DNA TGTGCCAGCAGTGTACAGGGTGGCACTGAAGCTTTCTTT.

This clone was counted many times. The chain couples TRBV30 to TRBJ2-6; D gene unclear. From germline, CDR1 is GTSNPN and CDR2 SVGIG (reference sequence). This CDR3 comprises 14 residues. Trimming removed 0 bases at V and 2 bases at J, with 5 bases between. The CDR3 spells CAWSVRAGANVLTF. The CDR3, as DNA: TGTGCCTGGAGTGTACGGGCTGGGGCCAACGTCCTGACTTTC.

J is TRBJ2-2 and V is TRBV11-3; 13 nucleotides line up with TRBD2. Germline V lookup: CDR1 SGHNT, CDR2 YENEEA. The CDR3 is 17 residues long. V gave up 5 bases and J gave up 7 bases; unmatched junction bases: 10. The CDR3 is CASSPGTSGARSGELFF. CDR3 bases: TGTGCCAGCAGCCCCGGGACTAGCGGGGCCCGCAGCGGGGAGCTGTTTTTT. Filled out from reference TRBV11-3 and TRBJ2-2, the complete variable domain reads EAGVVQSPRYKIIEKKQPVAFWCNPISGHNTLYWYLQNLGQGPELLIRYENEEAVDDSQLPKDRFSAERLKGVDSTLKIQPAELGDSAVYLCASSPGTSGARSGELFFGEGSRLTVL.

The chain recombines TRBV7-3 with TRBJ2-2, with 7 nucleotides matching TRBD1. The CDR3 totals 12 residues. Germline CDR1 reads SGHTA; CDR2 reads FQGTGA. V was clipped by 5 bases and J by 7 bases; unmatched bases: 1. The CDR3 DNA sequence: TGTGCCAGCAGCAGGGACAGCGGGGAGCTGTTTTTT. Protein product: CASSRDSGELFF.

This clone occurred many times. The chain couples TRBV29-1 to TRBJ2-3, with 7 bases identical to TRBD1. Germline V gives CDR1 SQVTM, CDR2 ANQGSEA. The CDR3 is 14 amino acids. The V gene end was trimmed by 6 bases and the J gene end by 1 base; junction bases not matched to a gene: 7. The chain's CDR3 is CSVAIGTGTDTQYF. The CDR3 nucleotides are TGCAGCGTCGCGATAGGGACAGGCACAGATACGCAGTATTTT.

Many counts were recorded for this clone. This chain links TRBV23-1 with TRBJ2-6; D may be TRBD2 (5 bases). TRBV23-1 is placed among ORFs of uncertain function. This CDR3 contains 16 residues. The V end was cut by 4 bases, the J end by 0 bases, with 10 bases between. CDR3 sequence (DNA): TGCGCCAGCAGTCCGGACTCGAGCTCTGGGGCCAACGTCCTGACTTTC. It is translated as CASSPDSSSGANVLTF.

In this sample, this clone turned up a few times. V gene TRBV28 combines with J gene TRBJ1-2, with 9 bases lining up with TRBD1. Germline V gives CDR1 MDHEN, CDR2 SYDVKM. This CDR3 has 15 residues. The V segment lost 6 bases and the J segment 0 bases; nucleotides outside the gene matches: 5. Written as DNA, the CDR3 is TGTGCCAGCAGAGATAGACAGGGGGCTAACTATGGCTACACCTTC. Translated: CASRDRQGANYGYTF.

CDR3 loop: CASSPGQSSDTQYF. The CDR3 DNA reads as TGTGCCAGCAGCCCCGGACAGTCATCCGATACGCAGTATTTT. The chain links TRBV7-2 to TRBJ2-3; TRBD1 is a possible D gene (6 bases). V shed 5 bases and J shed 6 bases, with 15 bases lying between them. Germline CDR1 SGHTA, CDR2 FQGNSA. This CDR3 contains 14 residues.